Below are 23 T cell receptor beta chains sequenced from a single sample in a study of T cell repertoires in cytomegalovirus infection. Their antigens are not known. TCRdb re-called the reads with MiXCR, one entry per CDR3 protein. The sample includes around 69,000 distinct CDR3 sequences, under 30% seen only once; the top ten take 45% to 75%. This material consisted of CD8+ T cells from cultured PBMCs, taken from culture after CMV antigen stimulation. These receptors all come from a human donor in good health (CMV status not recorded). Some clones in this sample may be carry-over from other donors' samples.

This chain links TRBV28 with TRBJ2-2; maybe TRBD1 (6 bases). V was cut by 1 base and J by 7 bases, with 19 bases left in between. CDR1 is MDHEN, CDR2 SYDVKM, per germline. CDR3 length: 17 residues. The chain's CDR3 is CASSLSGQSDMIGELFF. The CDR3 DNA is TGTGCCAGCAGTTTATCTGGACAGTCCGATATGATCGGGGAGCTGTTTTTT.

This chain uses TRBV11-3 with TRBJ2-1; TRBD1 agrees at 8 bases. Germline V gene lookup returns CDR1 SGHNT and CDR2 YENEEA. V was pared by 3 bases and J by 4 bases, with 2 bases of the junction left unmatched. The CDR3 loop spans 14 amino acids. This chain's CDR3 is CASSFQGAYNEQFF. For the CDR3, the DNA is TGTGCCAGCAGCTTCCAGGGGGCTTACAATGAGCAGTTCTTC.

The V call is TRBV7-6, the J call TRBJ2-5; TRBD2 is a possible D gene (6 bases). CDR1 and CDR2 from the germline V gene are SGHVS and FNYEAQ. The length of the CDR3 is 15 residues. V was shortened by 5 bases and J by 3 bases, with 16 bases between the two germline ends. CDR3 nucleotides: TGTGCCAGCAGCGGTAGGTGGCGGGATGAAGAGACCCAGTACTTC. Protein product: CASSGRWRDEETQYF.

This clonotype was detected a few times. J is TRBJ2-7 and V is TRBV19, with 7 bases fitting TRBD1. Trimming took 3 bases from V and 5 from J; bases not matched to a gene: 4. This CDR3 has 13 amino acids. CDR1 is LNHDA and CDR2 is SQIVND in the germline V gene (reference sequence). CDR3 amino acids: CASSIRGPDEQYF. In DNA form, the CDR3 reads TGTGCCAGTAGTATTAGGGGGCCGGACGAGCAGTACTTC.

DNA for the CDR3: TGTGCCAGCAGTTCCAGGCGGGAGCGCCAAGAGACCCAGTACTTC. Translated, it gives CASSSRRERQETQYF. V and J are TRBV6-2 or TRBV6-3 and TRBJ2-5, with TRBD2 matching 7 bases. Germline V CDR1 and CDR2: MNHEY, SVGEGT. The CDR3 extends over 15 amino acids. Unmatched junction bases numbered 6, after V lost 4 bases and J lost 1 base.

In its sample, this clonotype was seen many times. The chain uses TRBV7-2 and TRBJ2-1; D might be TRBD2 (5 bases). The germline gives CDR1 SGHTA, CDR2 FQGNSA. Trimming shortened V by 4 bases and J by 1 base, and 8 bases separated the two germline ends. The CDR3 has 14 residues. CDR3 protein: CASSSPGSYNEQFF. DNA for the CDR3: TGTGCCAGCAGCTCTCCGGGATCCTACAATGAGCAGTTCTTC.

The J gene is TRBJ2-7, the V gene TRBV27, with no clear D. The germline V gene has CDR1 MNHEY and CDR2 SMNVEV (reference sequence). There are 13 residues in the CDR3. Trimming took off 2 bases at V and 3 bases at J, with 8 bases between the two ends. CDR3 nucleotides: TGTGCCAGCAGTTTACTAGGAAACTACGAGCAGTACTTC. Translating gives CASSLLGNYEQYF.

The chain has TRBV19 and TRBJ2-1; D is uncertain. Trimming took off 1 base at V and 0 bases at J, with 7 bases between the two ends. Germline CDR1 LNHDA, CDR2 SQIVND (reference sequence). The CDR3 runs to 15 residues. CDR3 DNA: TGTGCCAGTAGTATAGCTAGGAGCTCCTACAATGAGCAGTTCTTC. Translated: CASSIARSSYNEQFF.

This clonotype was picked up many times. This chain connects TRBV7-2 to TRBJ2-3, with no clear D. The CDR3 is made up of 19 amino acids. The ends were cut back, 1 base at V and 0 bases at J, with 20 bases in the middle. Germline values: CDR1 SGHTA, CDR2 FQGNSA. The CDR3 nucleotides read TGTGCCAGCAGCTTAGTGGGTGGCGGTTTGAGCTCCAGCACAGATACGCAGTATTTT. As protein: CASSLVGGGLSSSTDTQYF.

The rearrangement joins TRBV10-3 to TRBJ2-1, with 7 bases matching TRBD1. V gave up 6 bases and J gave up 5 bases; unmatched junction bases: 1. This CDR3 contains 12 residues. Looked up from germline, CDR1 is ENHRY and CDR2 is SYGVKD. The CDR3 bases are TGTGCCATCAGGCAGGGGGACAATGAGCAGTTCTTC. Translation: CAIRQGDNEQFF.

In DNA form, the CDR3 reads TGTGCCAGCAGCCCAGAGACTAGCGGGAGCTACAATGAGCAGTTCTTC. Amino acids: CASSPETSGSYNEQFF. V usage is TRBV7-4 and J usage is TRBJ2-1; 12 bases align to TRBD2. The length of the CDR3 is 16 residues. V lost 5 bases to trimming and J lost 3 bases; unmatched junction nucleotides: 5. The germline CDR1 and CDR2 sequences are SGHVT and SQSDAQ.

A note on this clonotype: The limits of the CDR3 on the DNA are not certain, so only TCRdb's listed CDR3 is given. The chain carries TRBV11-2 and TRBJ2-3; the table assigns TRBD2, which was not confirmed against the DNA. The CDR3 has 16 amino acids, counting both end residues. The germline V gene has CDR1 SGHAT and CDR2 FQNNGV. The CDR3 sequence: CASSFIGGDPQIRSIF.

The chain joins TRBV15 to TRBJ1-5; 7 bases agree with TRBD1. Germline V gives CDR1 LNHNV, CDR2 YYDKDF (reference sequence). The CDR3 loop spans 18 amino acids. Trimming took 0 bases from V and 0 from J; bases not matched to a gene: 8. The CDR3 is CATSRETWDSPSNQPQHF. CDR3 nucleotides: TGTGCCACCAGCAGAGAAACGTGGGACAGCCCTAGCAATCAGCCCCAGCATTTT.

The V call is TRBV4-3, the J call TRBJ2-7; 8 bases map to TRBD1. Germline CDR1 and CDR2: LGHNA and YSLEER. The CDR3 loop spans 15 amino acids. J gave up 4 bases and V 3 bases, and 8 bases lay outside the gene matches. The CDR3 DNA reads as TGCGCCAGCAGCCACGTCGGGACAGGCCTATACGAGCAGTACTTC. It is translated as CASSHVGTGLYEQYF.

V gene TRBV30 combines with J gene TRBJ1-2; D gene ambiguous. Looked up from germline, CDR1 is GTSNPN and CDR2 is SVGIG (reference sequence). This CDR3 spans 13 amino acids. Trimming pared 2 bases from V and 4 bases from J, leaving 11 bases between. CDR3 in DNA: TGTGCCTGGAGTTCCAGCGAGGGCTATGGCTACACCTTC. Protein product: CAWSSSEGYGYTF.

The rearrangement joins TRBV2 to TRBJ2-1; 7 nucleotides align to TRBD2. The length of the CDR3 is 15 residues. CDR1 and CDR2 from the germline V gene are SNHLY and FYNNEI. V dropped 6 bases and J dropped 8; count of bases not matched to a gene: 13. The CDR3, as DNA: TGTGCCAGCAGCCCGGGGAGCGGGGCCGCAGATGAGCAGTTCTTC. Protein product: CASSPGSGAADEQFF.

CDR3 sequence (DNA): TGTGCCAGCAGCTTGTCCGGGGGAGGGTATGGCTACACCTTC. Its protein is CASSLSGGGYGYTF. The genes are TRBV11-3 and TRBJ1-2; TRBD1 might be the D (5 bases). V lost 3 bases, J lost 5 bases, and 13 bases lay in between. The CDR3 has 14 amino acids. Germline values: CDR1 SGHNT, CDR2 YENEEA.

The gene calls are TRBV4-3 and TRBJ1-2; 12 bases fit TRBD1. Germline assignment: CDR1 LGHNA and CDR2 YSLEER. The CDR3 consists of 16 residues. The junction had 7 bases not matched to a gene; V was cut back by 4 bases and J by 4 bases. Here the CDR3 reads CASSPTGTGGGYGYTF. The CDR3 nucleotides are TGCGCCAGCAGCCCGACCGGGACAGGGGGCGGCTATGGCTACACCTTC.

This clonotype was detected many times. V gene TRBV6-2 or TRBV6-3 combines with J gene TRBJ2-7, with D maybe TRBD2 (5 bases). Per germline, CDR1 MNHEY and CDR2 SVGEGT. The CDR3 is 14 residues long. V was shortened by 2 bases and J by 2 bases, with 10 bases between the two germline ends. The CDR3 nucleotides are TGTGCCAGCAGTTACGCGGACTTTACCTACGAGCAGTACTTC. This translates into CASSYADFTYEQYF.

The rearrangement uses TRBV4-3 and TRBJ2-3, with D possibly TRBD1 on 7 matching bases. Germline V CDR1 and CDR2: LGHNA, YSLEER. The CDR3 covers 14 residues. V was trimmed by 1 base and J by 7 bases, leaving 12 bases between them. CDR3 residues: CASSQGRGRYTQYF. The CDR3 bases are TGCGCCAGCAGCCAAGGGAGGGGGCGTTATACGCAGTATTTT.

The chain joins TRBV4-2 to TRBJ1-2; TRBD1 matches 7 bases. Per the germline V gene, CDR1 is LGHNA and CDR2 is YNFKEQ. This CDR3 contains 16 residues. V was clipped by 0 bases and J by 10 bases; unmatched bases: 14. The CDR3 nucleotides read TGTGCCAGCAGCCAAGAGACCAAACCCGGGACAGAGTCCTACACCTTC. Amino acid sequence: CASSQETKPGTESYTF.

J is TRBJ2-6 and V is TRBV28; D tentatively fits TRBD1 or TRBD2 (5 bases each). Germline V gene sequence: CDR1 MDHEN, CDR2 SYDVKM. V lost 2 bases and J 5 bases, leaving 22 bases between the germline ends. The CDR3 loop spans 19 amino acids. This CDR3 reads CASSLQRLSRDAWANVLTF. As DNA, the CDR3 is TGTGCCAGCAGTTTACAGCGGTTATCCAGGGACGCGTGGGCCAACGTCCTGACTTTC. The entire variable domain, with the rest obtained from reference TRBV28 and TRBJ2-6, is as follows: DVKVTQSSRYLVKRTGEKVFLECVQDMDHENMFWYRQDPGLGLRLIYFSYDVKMKEKGDIPEGYSVSREKKERFSLILESASTNQTSMYLCASSLQRLSRDAWANVLTFGAGSRLTVL.

V gene TRBV4-1 combines with J gene TRBJ2-1; D may be TRBD1 (6 bases). Germline V gene lookup returns CDR1 MGHRA and CDR2 YSYEKL. Trimming pared 3 bases from V and 7 bases from J, leaving 13 bases between. This CDR3 is built from 14 residues. The CDR3 DNA reads TGCGCCAGCAGCCATACGGAGCAGGGGAATGAGCAGTTCTTC. It translates to CASSHTEQGNEQFF.